A selection of T cell receptor beta chains follows, all from one sample in a study of blood T cell repertoires in COVID-19. Data came from immunoSEQ multiplex PCR; TCRdb stores just in-frame clones and leaves some out. The sample lists around 100,000 clones, roughly 84% occurring once. The sequenced sample was peripheral blood. These receptors were obtained from a woman aged 65 to 85 who had recovered from COVID-19. CDR3s include the opening cysteine and the closing phenylalanine or tryptophan. The D gene is left open where the match is weak. A clone size is listed for some rows: how often the clone was seen (once, few, many), or a class if it is expanded.

j_call: TRBJ1-5; clone_size: few; d_call: TRBD1; v_call: TRBV19; cdr3_nt: TGTGCCAGTAGCCGGGCGGGACAGGGGGATCATCAGCCCCAGCATTTT; cdr3_aa: CASSRAGQGDHQPQHF
j_call: TRBJ2-1; clone_size: once; d_call: TRBD2; v_call: TRBV7-7; cdr3_nt: TGTGCTAGCAGCTTAGGGCTAGCGGGGGGTGGGAATGAGCAGTTCTTC; cdr3_aa: CASSLGLAGGGNEQFF
j_call: TRBJ2-5; clone_size: once; d_call: NA; v_call: TRBV5-8; cdr3_nt: TGTGCCAGCAGCTTCCAGGTCCAAGAGACCCAGTACTTC; cdr3_aa: CASSFQVQETQYF
j_call: TRBJ2-3; clone_size: NA; d_call: TRBD2; v_call: TRBV7-6; cdr3_nt: TGTGCCAGCAGCTTAGAGCTAGCGGGAAGGGTCAGTACGCAGTATTTT; cdr3_aa: CASSLELAGRVSTQYF
j_call: TRBJ2-3; clone_size: NA; d_call: TRBD2; v_call: TRBV4-1; cdr3_nt: TGCGCCAGCAGCCAAGCACTAGCGGGCTTGTGGGGCGCAGATACGCAGTATTTT; cdr3_aa: CASSQALAGLWGADTQYF
j_call: TRBJ1-2; clone_size: NA; d_call: TRBD1; v_call: TRBV28; cdr3_nt: TGTGCCAGCAGTCCTTCTACGGGACAGAAGTATGGCTACACCTTC; cdr3_aa: CASSPSTGQKYGYTF
j_call: TRBJ2-4; clone_size: NA; d_call: TRBD1; v_call: TRBV19; cdr3_nt: TGTGCCAGCGGGACAGTCAAAAACATTCAGTACTTC; cdr3_aa: CASGTVKNIQYF
j_call: TRBJ2-2; clone_size: NA; d_call: NA; v_call: TRBV15; cdr3_nt: TGTGCCACCAGCAGATCGGAGGTGACCGGGGAGCTGTTTTTT; cdr3_aa: CATSRSEVTGELFF
j_call: TRBJ2-7; clone_size: NA; d_call: NA; v_call: TRBV6-7; cdr3_nt: TGTGCCAGCAGTTACCCCACCCTACCTTACTACGAGCAGTACTTC; cdr3_aa: CASSYPTLPYYEQYF
j_call: TRBJ1-1; clone_size: NA; d_call: NA; v_call: TRBV5-1; cdr3_nt: TGCGCCAGCAGTCGTGATAGTAACACTGAAGCTTTCTTT; cdr3_aa: CASSRDSNTEAFF
j_call: TRBJ2-3; clone_size: NA; d_call: NA; v_call: TRBV4-1; cdr3_nt: TGCGCCAGCAGCTCTCCCGGGGTAAGGACAGATACGCAGTATTTT; cdr3_aa: CASSSPGVRTDTQYF
j_call: TRBJ1-2; clone_size: few; d_call: NA; v_call: TRBV19; cdr3_nt: TGTGCCAGTAGTCCTCGTTTAGGGGCTCATGGCTACACCTTC; cdr3_aa: CASSPRLGAHGYTF
j_call: TRBJ2-1; clone_size: NA; d_call: TRBD2; v_call: TRBV7-3; cdr3_nt: TGTGCCAGCAGCCCCCACACGCTAGCGGGGGGGTACAATGAGCAGTTCTTC; cdr3_aa: CASSPHTLAGGYNEQFF
j_call: TRBJ2-2; clone_size: NA; d_call: NA; v_call: TRBV6-5; cdr3_nt: TGTGCCAGCAGACTCAACACCGGGGAGCTGTTTTTT; cdr3_aa: CASRLNTGELFF
j_call: TRBJ1-3; clone_size: NA; d_call: NA; v_call: TRBV7-2; cdr3_nt: TGTGCCAGCAGCTTAGGGGGGGACGTTGGCTCTGGAAACACCATATATTTT; cdr3_aa: CASSLGGDVGSGNTIYF
j_call: TRBJ2-5; clone_size: NA; d_call: TRBD1; v_call: TRBV6-5; cdr3_nt: TGTGCCAGCAGTCTCTGGACAGGGGCGAAGACCCAGTACTTC; cdr3_aa: CASSLWTGAKTQYF
j_call: TRBJ2-3; clone_size: NA; d_call: TRBD2; v_call: TRBV2; cdr3_nt: TGTGCCAGCAGTGAAGAAGGACTAGCGGGGAAGTATTTT; cdr3_aa: CASSEEGLAGKYF
j_call: TRBJ2-1; clone_size: NA; d_call: TRBD2; v_call: TRBV11-1; cdr3_nt: TGTGCCAGCAGTGCCCCCCCCGGACTAGCGTACAATGAGCAGTTCTTC; cdr3_aa: CASSAPPGLAYNEQFF
j_call: TRBJ1-6; clone_size: NA; d_call: TRBD1; v_call: TRBV18; cdr3_nt: TGTGCCAGCTCACCGGCCCGACAGGGGTTGTGGTCACCCCTCCACTTT; cdr3_aa: CASSPARQGLWSPLHF
j_call: TRBJ2-2; clone_size: NA; d_call: TRBD2; v_call: TRBV4-3; cdr3_nt: TGCGCCAGCAGCCAAGCGCTAGCGGGAGACGGCACCGGGGAGCTGTTTTTT; cdr3_aa: CASSQALAGDGTGELFF
j_call: TRBJ2-2; clone_size: NA; d_call: NA; v_call: TRBV11-2; cdr3_nt: TGTGCCAGCAGCTTTCAAGGCGGGGGCCAATTGAACACCGGGGAGCTGTTTTTT; cdr3_aa: CASSFQGGGQLNTGELFF
j_call: TRBJ2-7; clone_size: NA; d_call: NA; v_call: TRBV19; cdr3_nt: TGTGCCAGTAGTATTCGGGGTTTCCCCAACGAGCAGTACTTC; cdr3_aa: CASSIRGFPNEQYF
j_call: TRBJ1-5; clone_size: NA; d_call: NA; v_call: TRBV7-6; cdr3_nt: TGTGCCAGCAGCTTAGCTGGGAGGGAAAGCAATCAGCCCCAGCATTTT; cdr3_aa: CASSLAGRESNQPQHF
j_call: TRBJ2-3; clone_size: once; d_call: NA; v_call: TRBV30; cdr3_nt: TGTGCCTGGAGTGTAGACTTCACAGATACGCAGTATTTT; cdr3_aa: CAWSVDFTDTQYF
j_call: TRBJ2-7; clone_size: NA; d_call: TRBD1; v_call: TRBV19; cdr3_nt: TGTGCCAGTAGTTACGGGACAGCGGCGTACGAGCAGTACTTC; cdr3_aa: CASSYGTAAYEQYF
j_call: TRBJ2-5; clone_size: once; d_call: TRBD2; v_call: TRBV7-9; cdr3_nt: TGTGCCAGCAGCTTCGCTAGCGGGGGGACCGAGACCCAGTACTTC; cdr3_aa: CASSFASGGTETQYF
j_call: TRBJ2-5; clone_size: NA; d_call: NA; v_call: TRBV18; cdr3_nt: TGTGCCAGCTCACCGTCGCGACTAAGTCAAGAGACCCAGTACTTC; cdr3_aa: CASSPSRLSQETQYF
j_call: TRBJ2-7; clone_size: NA; d_call: NA; v_call: TRBV6-2/TRBV6-3; cdr3_nt: TGTGCCAGCAGTTACCAAGCGAACTCCTACGAGCAGTACTTC; cdr3_aa: CASSYQANSYEQYF
j_call: TRBJ2-1; clone_size: NA; d_call: NA; v_call: TRBV11-3; cdr3_nt: TGTGCCAGCCGGGGGGCAGGAGATGAGCAGTTCTTC; cdr3_aa: CASRGAGDEQFF
j_call: TRBJ2-1; clone_size: NA; d_call: NA; v_call: TRBV10-3; cdr3_nt: TGTGCCATCAGCTCGACAGGCTCCTACAATGAGCAGTTCTTC; cdr3_aa: CAISSTGSYNEQFF
j_call: TRBJ2-7; clone_size: NA; d_call: NA; v_call: TRBV7-2; cdr3_nt: TGTGCCAGCAGCCGGGAGTTTTACGAGCAGTACTTC; cdr3_aa: CASSREFYEQYF
j_call: TRBJ1-6; clone_size: NA; d_call: NA; v_call: TRBV12-5; cdr3_nt: TGTGCTAGTGGTTCACCGGGGTTACCTAATTCACCCCTCCACTTT; cdr3_aa: CASGSPGLPNSPLHF
j_call: TRBJ2-5; clone_size: NA; d_call: NA; v_call: TRBV7-2; cdr3_nt: TGTGCCAGCAGCTTAGCCAAGGAGGAGACCCAGTACTTC; cdr3_aa: CASSLAKEETQYF
j_call: TRBJ1-5; clone_size: few; d_call: TRBD1; v_call: TRBV5-3; cdr3_nt: TGTGCCAGAAGGTGCGACAGGGGGAATCAGCCCCAGCATTTT; cdr3_aa: CARRCDRGNQPQHF
j_call: TRBJ2-2; clone_size: NA; d_call: NA; v_call: TRBV2; cdr3_nt: TGTGCCAGCAGTGATTACAGGAACACCGGGGAGCTGTTTTTT; cdr3_aa: CASSDYRNTGELFF
j_call: TRBJ2-3; clone_size: NA; d_call: TRBD2; v_call: TRBV11-2; cdr3_nt: TGTGCCAGCAGCTTAAATCGGGGGGGGGACACAGATACGCAGTATTTT; cdr3_aa: CASSLNRGGDTDTQYF
j_call: TRBJ1-1; clone_size: NA; d_call: TRBD1; v_call: TRBV27; cdr3_nt: TGTGCCAGCAGTTTAAGGCGGACAGGGTCCCGTCCGAACACTGAAGCTTTCTTT; cdr3_aa: CASSLRRTGSRPNTEAFF
j_call: TRBJ2-3; clone_size: NA; d_call: NA; v_call: TRBV6-6; cdr3_nt: TGTGCCAGCAGTCCCGGGACTGCCGTTTATACGCAGTATTTT; cdr3_aa: CASSPGTAVYTQYF
j_call: TRBJ2-5; clone_size: once; d_call: NA; v_call: TRBV18; cdr3_nt: TGTGCCAGCTCACGACAGGACTTTCAAGAGACCCAGTACTTC; cdr3_aa: CASSRQDFQETQYF
j_call: TRBJ1-4; clone_size: NA; d_call: NA; v_call: TRBV28; cdr3_nt: TGTGCCAGCAGTTTAGGGGGGAAGTATGAAAAACTGTTTTTT; cdr3_aa: CASSLGGKYEKLFF
j_call: TRBJ1-5; clone_size: NA; d_call: NA; v_call: TRBV5-1; cdr3_nt: TGCGCCAGCAGCTTGGAGGGGCGTCTTCAGCCCCAGCATTTT; cdr3_aa: CASSLEGRLQPQHF
j_call: TRBJ1-4; clone_size: NA; d_call: NA; v_call: TRBV19; cdr3_nt: TGTGCCAGTAGCGGGGGAGGTCCTGCCCTTAAAGGAAAACTGTTTTTT; cdr3_aa: CASSGGGPALKGKLFF
j_call: TRBJ2-1; clone_size: NA; d_call: NA; v_call: TRBV5-1; cdr3_nt: TGCGCCAGCAGCCCCGCCGTGAGGGTGGGTGAGCAGTTCTTC; cdr3_aa: CASSPAVRVGEQFF
j_call: TRBJ2-3; clone_size: NA; d_call: NA; v_call: TRBV6-5; cdr3_nt: TGTGCCAGCAGAGGGGGGGTCACAGATACGCAGTATTTT; cdr3_aa: CASRGGVTDTQYF
j_call: TRBJ2-1; clone_size: NA; d_call: TRBD2; v_call: TRBV5-1; cdr3_nt: TGCGCCAGCAGCCCGTTAGCGGGATCTTACAATGAGCAGTTCTTC; cdr3_aa: CASSPLAGSYNEQFF
j_call: TRBJ1-4; clone_size: NA; d_call: NA; v_call: TRBV11-2; cdr3_nt: TGTGCCAGCAGCTTAGTGGCGGATACTAATGAAAAACTGTTTTTT; cdr3_aa: CASSLVADTNEKLFF
j_call: TRBJ1-6; clone_size: NA; d_call: NA; v_call: TRBV6-6; cdr3_nt: TGTGCCAGCGGGCAGGGGCATACAGACCTCCACTTT; cdr3_aa: CASGQGHTDLHF
j_call: TRBJ2-7; clone_size: few; d_call: NA; v_call: TRBV2; cdr3_nt: TGTGCCAGCAGTGAGCGGTTGACAGACGGCGAGCAGTACTTC; cdr3_aa: CASSERLTDGEQYF
j_call: TRBJ2-6; clone_size: NA; d_call: TRBD1; v_call: TRBV27; cdr3_nt: TGTGCCAGCAGTTCCGGACAGGCTGCACACTCTATCTCTGGGGCCAACGTCCTGACTTTC; cdr3_aa: CASSSGQAAHSISGANVLTF
j_call: TRBJ2-7; clone_size: NA; d_call: NA; v_call: TRBV5-6; cdr3_nt: TGTGCCAGCGGACTTAGGATGGGTAGTAGCAACGAGCAGTACTTC; cdr3_aa: CASGLRMGSSNEQYF
j_call: TRBJ2-1; clone_size: NA; d_call: TRBD1; v_call: TRBV7-9; cdr3_nt: TGTGCCAGCAGCCGGACAGGGAATGAGCAGTTCTTC; cdr3_aa: CASSRTGNEQFF
j_call: TRBJ2-2; clone_size: few; d_call: TRBD1; v_call: TRBV19; cdr3_nt: TGTGCCAGTAGGAAACATCAGGGGGACACCGGGGAGCTGTTTTTT; cdr3_aa: CASRKHQGDTGELFF
j_call: TRBJ1-2; clone_size: NA; d_call: NA; v_call: TRBV20-1; cdr3_nt: TGCAGTGCTAGTCAGACCCAGGCAGTCTATGGCTACACCTTC; cdr3_aa: CSASQTQAVYGYTF
j_call: TRBJ2-1; clone_size: NA; d_call: TRBD1; v_call: TRBV6-5; cdr3_nt: TGTGCCAGCAGCCGGGACAGTTCTTACAATGAGCAGTTCTTC; cdr3_aa: CASSRDSSYNEQFF